This is a list of T cell receptor beta chains from one sample in a study of control samples from healthy donors and cancer patients. Data came from immunoSEQ multiplex PCR; TCRdb stores just in-frame clones and leaves some out. The sample lists 150,000 to 200,000 clones, around 90% occurring once. The sample was blood. These receptors came from a woman in her thirties or forties in good health. Each CDR3 is given without its conserved first and last residue.

13 | TRBJ1-1 | TRBV5-8 | ASSHRDVRDTEAF
13 | TRBJ2-3 | TRBV3-1/TRBV3-2 | ASSLARTFTDTQY
13 | TRBJ1-1 | TRBV7-9 | ASSPGQGGNTEAF
12 | TRBJ1-3 | TRBV6-5 | ASSYGGLGNTIY
10 | TRBJ2-7 | TRBV28 | ASSSARHEQY
13 | TRBJ2-7 | TRBV18 | ASSPNPSGPYEQY
14 | TRBJ2-3 | TRBV5-4 | ASSPVWQVSTDTQY
14 | TRBJ1-1 | TRBV6-6 | ASSSPDRQGGTEAF
9 | TRBJ1-2 | TRBV7-9 | ASSLMGGYT
12 | TRBJ2-7 | TRBV3-1/TRBV3-2 | ASSQGLAEYEQY
11 | TRBJ1-6 | TRBV7-9 | ASSLDPNSPLH
12 | TRBJ1-1 | TRBV25-1 | ASSTNVRMTEAF
14 | TRBJ1-1 | TRBV5-1 | ASSLAGSSRNTEAF
13 | TRBJ1-5 | TRBV19 | ASMRDREGDQPQH
12 | TRBJ1-3 | TRBV7-2 | ASREGGSGNTIY
13 | TRBJ1-6 | TRBV11-2 | ASSFESSYNSPLH
13 | TRBJ2-7 | TRBV5-4 | ASSRAGQGSHEQY
11 | TRBJ2-1 | TRBV9 | ASSVDGGNEQF
13 | TRBJ1-1 | TRBV6-5 | ASSYSSRVNTEAF
14 | TRBJ1-2 | TRBV19 | ASSPFWGEDEDGYT
13 | TRBJ2-3 | TRBV6-1 | ASSEVTSGPDTQY
10 | TRBJ1-1 | TRBV7-2 | ASSLVVGEAF
14 | TRBJ1-2 | TRBV6-1 | ASSARPDNTGYGYT
15 | TRBJ2-2 | TRBV5-1 | ASSSTGLADYTGELF
12 | TRBJ2-1 | TRBV14 | ASSRTGRYNEQF
14 | TRBJ2-2 | TRBV7-9 | ASSLGDTRETGELF
14 | TRBJ1-6 | TRBV15 | ATSRDWAGGNSPLH
13 | TRBJ2-1 | TRBV5-1 | ASSADPAGRNEQF
13 | TRBJ2-1 | TRBV2 | ASTPGTGRNNEQF
12 | TRBJ2-1 | TRBV15 | ATDRSPINNEQF
11 | TRBJ2-7 | TRBV29-1 | SVAGQGAYEQY
12 | TRBJ2-7 | TRBV9 | ASSVAGQGDEQY
11 | TRBJ1-4 | TRBV5-1 | ASSLQGSEKLF
13 | TRBJ1-2 | TRBV5-6 | ASTPGVYGYYGYT
12 | TRBJ1-2 | TRBV27 | ASSDSVGVYGYT
14 | TRBJ1-5 | TRBV6-2/TRBV6-3 | ASSRGQVISNQPQH
12 | TRBJ2-7 | TRBV3-1/TRBV3-2 | ASSAGQGAYEQY
11 | TRBJ1-3 | TRBV25-1 | ASSDAAGNTIY
12 | TRBJ1-6 | TRBV5-4 | ASSLALGNSPLH
14 | TRBJ1-6 | TRBV4-2 | ASNPAGGFDNSPLH
12 | TRBJ2-3 | TRBV5-4 | ASSLRGPKDTQY
15 | TRBJ2-3 | TRBV27 | ASSQFRLAGGPDTQY
13 | TRBJ1-2 | TRBV5-1 | ASSWGQGINYGYT
16 | TRBJ2-3 | TRBV7-9 | ASTPLRQTSWEASEQY
15 | TRBJ1-6 | TRBV18 | ASSPASRMGFRSPLH
12 | TRBJ2-7 | TRBV3-1/TRBV3-2 | ASSQARGGGEQY
11 | TRBJ2-1 | TRBV7-3 | ASSTTGDNEQF